The clone carrying this T cell receptor (beta chain) has a handful of counts. Its antigen is not known. The data belong to a study of vaccination and CD4 T cells after COVID-19. The CDR3 spans 14 residues. Per the germline V gene, CDR1 is WNHNN and CDR2 is SYGVQD (reference sequence). Trimming removed 7 bases from V and 2 bases from J, with 15 bases in between. Specified treatment: approximately nine-day PBMC culture with coronavirus spike peptide pools or control peptides (ViraFEST assay). It was after more than 9 days of culture that CD4+ T cells were isolated by negative selection. Sequenced with the Oncomine TCR Beta short-read assay was DNA taken from cultured CD4+ T cells. From the PCR reads, TCRdb called clonotypes with MiXCR, one entry per CDR3 protein. The table has some 25,000 distinct CDR3 sequences, roughly 44% seen once.

Sequencing input: CD4+ T cells from blood, cultured in vitro. J is TRBJ2-7 and V is TRBV10-1; D could derive from TRBD1 or TRBD2 (5 bases each). The TCR was taken from a human donor who had recovered from COVID-19. CDR3 nucleotide sequence: TGCGCCAGCATGGGTACTAGGGGAACCTACGAGCAGTACTTC. It is translated as CASMGTRGTYEQYF.